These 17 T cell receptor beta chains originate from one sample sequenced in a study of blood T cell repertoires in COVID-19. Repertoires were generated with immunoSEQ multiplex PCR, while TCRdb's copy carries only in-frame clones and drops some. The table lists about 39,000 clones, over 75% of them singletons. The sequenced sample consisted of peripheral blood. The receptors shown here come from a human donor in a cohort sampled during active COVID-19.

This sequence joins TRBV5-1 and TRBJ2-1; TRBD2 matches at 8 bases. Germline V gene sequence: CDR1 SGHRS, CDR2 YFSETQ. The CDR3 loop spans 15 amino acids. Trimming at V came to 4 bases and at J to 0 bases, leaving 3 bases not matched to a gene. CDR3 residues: CASSTSGGSYNEQFF. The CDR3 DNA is TGCGCCAGCAGCACTAGCGGTGGCTCCTACAATGAGCAGTTCTTC. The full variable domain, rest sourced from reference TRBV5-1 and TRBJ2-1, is KAGVTQTPRYLIKTRGQQVTLSCSPISGHRSVSWYQQTPGQGLQFLFEYFSETQRNKGNFPGRFSGRQFSNSRSEMNVSTLELGDSALYLCASSTSGGSYNEQFFGPGTRLTVL.

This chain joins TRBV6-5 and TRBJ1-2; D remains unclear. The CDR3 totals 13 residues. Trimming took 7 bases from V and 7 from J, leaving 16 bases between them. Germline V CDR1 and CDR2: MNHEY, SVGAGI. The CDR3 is CASKERVGSGYTF. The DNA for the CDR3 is TGTGCCAGCAAAGAGCGGGTAGGGAGTGGCTACACCTTC.

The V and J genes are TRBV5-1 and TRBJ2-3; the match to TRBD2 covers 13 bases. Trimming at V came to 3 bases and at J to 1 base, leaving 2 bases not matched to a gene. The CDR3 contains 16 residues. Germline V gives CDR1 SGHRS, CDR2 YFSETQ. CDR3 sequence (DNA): TGCGCCAGCAGCTCTACTAGCGGGGGGGGCACAGATACGCAGTATTTT. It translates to CASSSTSGGGTDTQYF.

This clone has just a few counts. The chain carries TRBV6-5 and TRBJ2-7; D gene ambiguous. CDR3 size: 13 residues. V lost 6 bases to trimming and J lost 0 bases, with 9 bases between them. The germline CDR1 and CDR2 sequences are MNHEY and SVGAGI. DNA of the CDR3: TGTGCCAGCAGGTCCCCAGGCTCCTACGAGCAGTACTTC. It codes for CASRSPGSYEQYF.

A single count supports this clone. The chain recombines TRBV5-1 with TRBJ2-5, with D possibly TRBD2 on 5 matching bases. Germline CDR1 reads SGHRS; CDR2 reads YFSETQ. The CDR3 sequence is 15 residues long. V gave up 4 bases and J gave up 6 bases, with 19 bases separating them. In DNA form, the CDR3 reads TGCGCCAGCAGCGTTCTTGGATTGGGCGGGCAGACCCAGTACTTC. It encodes CASSVLGLGGQTQYF.

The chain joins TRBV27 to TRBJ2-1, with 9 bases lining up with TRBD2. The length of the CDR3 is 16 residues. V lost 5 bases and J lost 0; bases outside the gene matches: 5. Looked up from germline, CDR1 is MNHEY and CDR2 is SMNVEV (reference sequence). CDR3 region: CASSRMTSGSYNEQFF. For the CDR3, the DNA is TGTGCCAGCAGTCGAATGACTAGCGGCTCCTACAATGAGCAGTTCTTC.

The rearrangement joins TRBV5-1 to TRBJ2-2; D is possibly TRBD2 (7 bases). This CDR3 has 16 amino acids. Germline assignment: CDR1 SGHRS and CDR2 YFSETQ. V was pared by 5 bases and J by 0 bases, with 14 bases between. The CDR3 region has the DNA TGCGCCAGCAGTCGGGGGGCCTCATCGAACACCGGGGAGCTGTTTTTT. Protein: CASSRGASSNTGELFF.

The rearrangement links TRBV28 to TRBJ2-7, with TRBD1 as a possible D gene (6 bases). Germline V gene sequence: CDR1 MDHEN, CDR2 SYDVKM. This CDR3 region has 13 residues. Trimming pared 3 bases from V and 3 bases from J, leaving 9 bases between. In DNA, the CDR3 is TGTGCCAGCAGTTTGGGCAGGGGCTACGAGCAGTACTTC. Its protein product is CASSLGRGYEQYF.

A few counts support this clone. The CDR3 loop reads CSGLAGNTYEQYF. CDR3 DNA sequence: TGCAGCGGTCTAGCGGGAAATACCTACGAGCAGTACTTC. The V call is TRBV29-1, the J call TRBJ2-7; 9 bases map to TRBD2. There are 13 residues in the CDR3. V was pared by 7 bases and J by 2 bases, with 6 bases of the junction left unmatched. From germline, CDR1 is SQVTM and CDR2 ANQGSEA.

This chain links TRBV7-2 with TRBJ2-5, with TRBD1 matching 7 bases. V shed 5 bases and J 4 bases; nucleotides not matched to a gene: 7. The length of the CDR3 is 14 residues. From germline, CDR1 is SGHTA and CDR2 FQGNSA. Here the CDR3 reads CASSLGQMRETQYF. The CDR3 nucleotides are TGTGCCAGCAGCCTGGGACAGATGAGAGAGACCCAGTACTTC.

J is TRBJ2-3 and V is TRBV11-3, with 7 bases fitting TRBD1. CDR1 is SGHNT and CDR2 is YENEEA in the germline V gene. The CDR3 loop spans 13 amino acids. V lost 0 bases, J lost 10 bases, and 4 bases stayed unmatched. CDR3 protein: CASSLEGGAPQYF. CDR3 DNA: TGTGCCAGCAGCTTAGAAGGGGGCGCACCGCAGTATTTT. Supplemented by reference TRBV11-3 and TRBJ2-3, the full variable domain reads EAGVVQSPRYKIIEKKQPVAFWCNPISGHNTLYWYLQNLGQGPELLIRYENEEAVDDSQLPKDRFSAERLKGVDSTLKIQPAELGDSAVYLCASSLEGGAPQYFGPGTRLTVL.

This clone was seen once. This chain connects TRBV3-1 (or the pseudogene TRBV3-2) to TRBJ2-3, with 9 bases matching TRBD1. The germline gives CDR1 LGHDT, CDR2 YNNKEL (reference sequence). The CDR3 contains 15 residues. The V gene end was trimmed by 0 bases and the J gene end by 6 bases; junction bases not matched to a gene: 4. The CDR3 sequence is CASSQDGDRADTQYF. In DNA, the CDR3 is TGTGCCAGCAGCCAAGATGGGGACAGGGCTGATACGCAGTATTTT.

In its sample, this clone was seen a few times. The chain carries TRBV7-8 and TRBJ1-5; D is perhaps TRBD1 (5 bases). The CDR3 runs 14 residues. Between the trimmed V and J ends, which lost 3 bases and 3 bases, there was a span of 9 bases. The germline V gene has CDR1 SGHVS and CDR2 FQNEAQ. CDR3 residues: CASSLTEYNQPQHF. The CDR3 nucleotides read TGTGCCAGCAGCTTGACAGAATACAATCAGCCCCAGCATTTT. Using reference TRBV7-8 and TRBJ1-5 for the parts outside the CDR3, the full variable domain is GAGVSQSPRYKVAKRGQDVALRCDPISGHVSLFWYQQALGQGPEFLTYFQNEAQLDKSGLPSDRFFAERPEGSVSTLKIQRTQQEDSAVYLCASSLTEYNQPQHFGDGTRLSIL.

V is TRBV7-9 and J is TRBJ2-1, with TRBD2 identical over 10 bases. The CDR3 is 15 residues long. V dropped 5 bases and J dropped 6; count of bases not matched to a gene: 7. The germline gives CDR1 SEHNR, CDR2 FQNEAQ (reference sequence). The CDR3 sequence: CASSPSGGARNEQFF. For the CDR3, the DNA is TGTGCCAGCAGCCCCAGCGGGGGGGCCCGCAATGAGCAGTTCTTC. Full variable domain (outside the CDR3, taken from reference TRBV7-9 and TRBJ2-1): DTGVSQNPRHKITKRGQNVTFRCDPISEHNRLYWYRQTLGQGPEFLTYFQNEAQLEKSRLLSDRFSAERPKGSFSTLEIQRTEQGDSAMYLCASSPSGGARNEQFFGPGTRLTVL.

CDR3 nucleotide sequence: TGTGCCAGCAGCTTGGAGCGCGGGACAGGCGATCACTATGGCTACACCTTC. As protein: CASSLERGTGDHYGYTF. The chain carries TRBV5-4 and TRBJ1-2, with 8 bases identical to TRBD1. This CDR3 is 17 amino acids long. CDR1 is SGHNT and CDR2 is YYREEE in the germline V gene (reference sequence). Trimming cost V 0 bases and J 3 bases; bases outside gene matches: 10.

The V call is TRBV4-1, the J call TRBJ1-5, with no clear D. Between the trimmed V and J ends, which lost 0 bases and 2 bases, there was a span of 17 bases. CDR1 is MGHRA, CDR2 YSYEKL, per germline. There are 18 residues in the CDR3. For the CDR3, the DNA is TGCGCCAGCAGCCAAGATAACCCGCTGGCGGCCGGCAATCAGCCCCAGCATTTT. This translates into CASSQDNPLAAGNQPQHF.

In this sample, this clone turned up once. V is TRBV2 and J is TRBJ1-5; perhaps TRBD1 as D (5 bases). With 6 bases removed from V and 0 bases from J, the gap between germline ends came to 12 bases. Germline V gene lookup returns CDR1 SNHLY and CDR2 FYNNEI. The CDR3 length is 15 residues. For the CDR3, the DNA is TGTGCCAGCAGGGTGACAGTAATTAGCAATCAGCCCCAGCATTTT. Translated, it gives CASRVTVISNQPQHF.